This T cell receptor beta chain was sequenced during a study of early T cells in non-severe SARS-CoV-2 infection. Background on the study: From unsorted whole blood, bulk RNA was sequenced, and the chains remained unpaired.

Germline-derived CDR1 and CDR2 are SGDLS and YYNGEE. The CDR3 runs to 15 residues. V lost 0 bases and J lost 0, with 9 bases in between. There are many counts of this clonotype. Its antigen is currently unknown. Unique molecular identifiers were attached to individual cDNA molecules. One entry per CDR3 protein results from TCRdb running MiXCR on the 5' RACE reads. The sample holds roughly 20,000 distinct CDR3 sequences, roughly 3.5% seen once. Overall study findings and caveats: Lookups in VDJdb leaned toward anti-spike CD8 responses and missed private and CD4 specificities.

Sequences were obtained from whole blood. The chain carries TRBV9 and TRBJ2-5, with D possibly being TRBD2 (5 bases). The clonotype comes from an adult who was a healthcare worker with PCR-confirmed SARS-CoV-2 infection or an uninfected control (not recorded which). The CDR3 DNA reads TGTGCCAGCAGCGTAGGAGAGCGGCACCAAGAGACCCAGTACTTC. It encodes CASSVGERHQETQYF. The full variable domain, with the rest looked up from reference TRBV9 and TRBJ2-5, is DSGVTQTPKHLITATGQRVTLRCSPRSGDLSVYWYQQSLDQGLQFLIQYYNGEERAKGNILERFSAQQFPDLHSELNLSSLELGDSALYFCASSVGERHQETQYFGPGTRLLVL.